These 23 T cell receptor beta chains were sequenced from one sample in a study of blood T cells in healthy people across ages. Then a second PCR, running about 7 to 11 cycles, was carried out with a sample-barcoded 5' primer and a J-beta primer mix. MiXCR, run by TCRdb on the 5' RACE reads, gives a single entry per CDR3 protein. The sample consists of some 760,000 distinct CDR3 sequences, approximately 25% of them appearing once. A further study also used this sample, focusing on T cells of mothers and their children.

The sequenced sample consisted of blood. The receptors come from a boy aged 5 to 17 in good health.

V is TRBV14 and J is TRBJ2-5; 7 bases map to TRBD1. V shed 4 bases and J 5 bases; nucleotides not matched to a gene: 10. CDR1 and CDR2 from the germline V gene are SGHDN and FVKESK. The CDR3 consists of 15 residues. The CDR3 here is CASSLGDRSGETQYF. CDR3 DNA sequence: TGTGCCAGCAGCCTCGGGGACAGATCTGGGGAGACCCAGTACTTC.

Ten or more counts support this clonotype. CDR3 in DNA: TGTGCCAGCAGCTTAGCCCCCTACGAGCAGTACTTC. Amino acid sequence: CASSLAPYEQYF. This sequence joins TRBV7-9 and TRBJ2-7; D is unclear. The germline V gene has CDR1 SEHNR and CDR2 FQNEAQ (reference sequence). Trimming took off 0 bases at V and 2 bases at J, with 2 bases between the two ends. The CDR3 totals 12 residues.

The J gene is TRBJ2-1, the V gene TRBV29-1; TRBD2 aligns across 11 bases. V trimming: 3 bases; J trimming: 3 bases; junction bases outside the gene matches: 10. The length of the CDR3 is 17 residues. Germline CDR1 is SQVTM and CDR2 is ANQGSEA. The CDR3 region has the DNA TGCAGCGTTGACTCCTTTACTAGCGGGAGAAGCTACAATGAGCAGTTCTTC. Its translation is CSVDSFTSGRSYNEQFF.

The chain uses TRBV20-1 and TRBJ2-5; D is unclear. The CDR3 has 14 residues. V shed 0 bases and J shed 2 bases, with 10 bases lying between them. Germline V lookup: CDR1 DFQATT, CDR2 SNEGSKA (reference sequence). Here the CDR3 DNA reads TGCAGTGCTAGAGATCCCCACAGACAAGAGACCCAGTACTTC. Protein: CSARDPHRQETQYF.

The chain employs TRBV15 and TRBJ2-3; D might be TRBD1 (5 bases). CDR3 length equals 14 residues. Deletions cut 6 bases from V and 5 bases from J, with 15 bases between. Germline CDR1 LNHNV, CDR2 YYDKDF (reference sequence). CDR3 bases: TGTGCCACCAGTACTCCTGACAGACAAGATACGCAGTATTTT. Its protein is CATSTPDRQDTQYF.

The rearrangement joins TRBV10-1 to TRBJ2-3, with D possibly matching TRBD1 (6 bases). The CDR3 covers 15 residues. Germline V gives CDR1 WNHNN, CDR2 SYGVQD (reference sequence). Trimming pared 8 bases from V and 0 bases from J, leaving 15 bases between. CDR3 sequence reads: CASARDTSSTDTQYF. In nucleotides, the CDR3 is TGCGCCAGCGCACGGGACACCTCTAGCACAGATACGCAGTATTTT.

The genes are TRBV4-1 and TRBJ2-3; no clear D gene. The V gene's germline CDR1 is MGHRA and CDR2 YSYEKL. The CDR3 consists of 14 residues. V shed 1 base and J shed 1 base, with 6 bases lying between them. The CDR3 coding sequence is TGCGCCAGCAGCCAAGTCACGGGCACAGATACGCAGTATTTT. As protein: CASSQVTGTDTQYF.

The chain carries TRBV27 and TRBJ2-1, with TRBD1 matching 8 bases. The V and J ends lost 5 bases and 5 bases, in that order; junction bases with no gene match: 5. Germline-derived CDR1 and CDR2 are MNHEY and SMNVEV (reference sequence). The CDR3 totals 14 residues. CDR3 coding DNA: TGTGCCAGCAGTGCGACAGGGGTTAACAATGAGCAGTTCTTC. Encoded protein: CASSATGVNNEQFF.

This clonotype turned up a few times. The rearrangement links TRBV12-3 or TRBV12-4 to TRBJ2-2; the match to TRBD2 covers 13 bases. The length of the CDR3 is 16 residues. The trim removed 10 bases at V and 6 bases at J, leaving 11 bases unmatched. CDR3 DNA sequence: TGTGCCACGGCGTACCGGACTAGCGGGAGTGCCGGGGAGCTGTTTTTT. Translation gives CATAYRTSGSAGELFF.

This clonotype has just one count. This chain connects TRBV6-6 to TRBJ1-5; D unresolved. In germline, CDR1 is MNHNY, CDR2 SVGAGI (reference sequence). Trimming removed 6 bases at V and 6 bases at J, with 12 bases between. This CDR3 has 13 amino acids. The CDR3 spells CASSYEVRQPQHF. The CDR3 DNA is TGTGCCAGCAGCTACGAGGTGCGTCAGCCCCAGCATTTT.

The sample holds a few counts of this clonotype. The gene calls are TRBV29-1 and TRBJ2-1, with 10 nucleotides matching TRBD2. CDR1 is SQVTM and CDR2 is ANQGSEA in the germline V gene. Losses at the gene ends were 8 bases for V and 2 bases for J; bases not matched to a gene: 6. The CDR3 spans 14 residues. CDR3 bases: TGCAGCCACCCCGGGACTAGCGCCTACAATGAGCAGTTCTTC. It specifies CSHPGTSAYNEQFF.

The V and J genes are TRBV7-2 and TRBJ2-1; a possible D gene is TRBD2 (6 bases). The V end was cut by 5 bases, the J end by 0 bases, with 14 bases between. The CDR3 length is 16 residues. Germline V gene sequence: CDR1 SGHTA, CDR2 FQGNSA. As DNA, the CDR3 is TGTGCCAGCAGCCCCGCCGGAGGGGTCTCCTACAATGAGCAGTTCTTC. Protein: CASSPAGGVSYNEQFF.

The rearrangement joins TRBV28 to TRBJ2-5; D assignment may be TRBD1 or TRBD2 (5 bases each). The better agreement between TRBJ2-7 and the DNA end casts doubt on the J call. This CDR3 region has 13 residues. Germline V gene data show CDR1 as MDHEN and CDR2 as SYDVKM. The CDR3 sequence is CASSLPGLYEQYF. In DNA, the CDR3 is TGTGCCAGCAGTTTACCGGGGCTCTACGAGCAGTACTTC.

To note about this clonotype: Germline and junction disagree at one end, which may indicate a read error. CDR3 nucleotides: TGTGCCAGCGTATCGGGAGGGGGGACACGCTTCTTC. It is translated as CASVSGGGTRFF. The chain recombines TRBV6-6 with TRBJ2-7, with 8 bases identical to TRBD2. Germline V lookup: CDR1 MNHNY, CDR2 SVGAGI (reference sequence). This CDR3 is built from 12 residues.

V and J are TRBV4-2 and TRBJ2-1; D is undetermined. The CDR3 has 14 amino acids. V was trimmed by 0 bases and J by 8 bases, leaving 11 bases between them. The V gene's germline CDR1 is LGHNA and CDR2 YNFKEQ. This chain's CDR3 is CASSQDVGIYEQFF. The CDR3 nucleotides are TGTGCCAGCAGCCAAGATGTAGGGATATATGAGCAGTTCTTC.

This clonotype has more than one count but fewer than ten. The genes are TRBV24-1 and TRBJ2-1, with D perhaps assigned TRBD1 or TRBD2 (5 bases each). The CDR3 loop spans 13 amino acids. Germline CDR1 reads KGHDR; CDR2 reads SFDVKD. Trimming stripped 12 bases from V and 9 bases from J, with 20 bases between. The CDR3 is CASPGPDGVEQFF. The CDR3 DNA is TGTGCCTCTCCGGGACCCGATGGCGTTGAGCAGTTCTTC.

This clonotype has more than one count but fewer than ten. The chain uses TRBV7-2 and TRBJ2-7; 7 bases match TRBD1. The germline gives CDR1 SGHTA, CDR2 FQGNSA. The CDR3 covers 15 residues. After removal of 5 bases from V and 1 base from J, the junction contained 8 bases not matched to a gene. The DNA of the CDR3 is TGTGCCAGCAGCCTCGAGGGGGCGGTTTCCTACGAGCAGTACTTC. This gives the protein CASSLEGAVSYEQYF.

The chain has TRBV4-2 and TRBJ2-3; 10 bases agree with TRBD2. The ends lost 2 bases at V and 6 bases at J; junction bases unmatched: 17. The CDR3 covers 19 residues. Per germline, CDR1 LGHNA and CDR2 YNFKEQ. The CDR3 DNA is TGTGCCAGCAGCCAATCCCGAGGGGGTAGCGGGGGGCCCATGGATACGCAGTATTTT. This sequence encodes CASSQSRGGSGGPMDTQYF.

The rearrangement links TRBV3-1 to TRBJ2-7; D perhaps matches TRBD1 (6 bases). V was trimmed by 11 bases and J by 5 bases, leaving 13 bases between them. CDR3 size: 11 residues. Germline CDR1 and CDR2: LGHDT and YNNKEL (reference sequence). The CDR3 here is CASRGNHEQYF. DNA of the CDR3: TGTGCCTCGAGGGGGAACCACGAGCAGTACTTC.

In its sample, this clonotype was seen many times. The chain couples TRBV4-2 to TRBJ2-5; D might be TRBD2 (5 bases). The V end lost 0 bases, the J end lost 1 base, and 9 bases lay between the germline ends. The CDR3 contains 15 residues. Germline-derived CDR1 and CDR2 are LGHNA and YNFKEQ. CDR3 nucleotides: TGTGCCAGCAGCCAAGAACCAGCGGCCCAAGAGACCCAGTACTTC. Residues: CASSQEPAAQETQYF.

This chain joins TRBV20-1 and TRBJ2-5; 13 nucleotides agree with TRBD2. This CDR3 contains 14 residues. Germline lookup yields CDR1 DFQATT and CDR2 SNEGSKA (reference sequence). V lost 5 bases, J lost 2 bases, and 2 bases stayed unmatched. The CDR3: CSASTSGGQETQYF. CDR3 bases: TGCAGTGCTTCGACTAGCGGGGGGCAAGAGACCCAGTACTTC.

The chain couples TRBV4-1 to TRBJ2-3; D is possibly TRBD1 or TRBD2 (5 bases each). This CDR3 spans 16 amino acids. V lost 1 base and J lost 2, with 13 bases in between. Germline lookup yields CDR1 MGHRA and CDR2 YSYEKL. The CDR3 nucleotides are TGCGCCAGCAGCCAAGGAGGGGCTCCCTTCACAGATACGCAGTATTTT. As protein: CASSQGGAPFTDTQYF.

The chain employs TRBV6-2 or TRBV6-3 and TRBJ1-2; the D is unclear. CDR3 length: 12 residues. Trimming pared 10 bases from V and 8 bases from J, leaving 17 bases between. The germline V gene has CDR1 MNHEY and CDR2 SVGEGT. The CDR3 protein is CATPSGGGGYTF. In DNA, the CDR3 is TGTGCCACCCCCAGCGGAGGCGGCGGCTACACCTTC.